One sample yielded the 27 T cell receptor beta chains listed below, sequenced in a study of cytomegalovirus exposure and HLA in healthy donors. Sequenced by immunoSEQ multiplex PCR; TCRdb stores in-frame clones only, minus some. The profile shows tens of thousands of clones, around 92% of them singletons. Sequenced input: PBMCs. Every receptor here comes from a man in his late teens or twenties in good health and CMV-seronegative.

The chain links TRBV25-1 to TRBJ2-7, with a tentative D call TRBD2 (6 bases). CDR1 and CDR2 (germline): MGHDK, SYGVNS. This CDR3 contains 15 residues. The V end lost 4 bases, the J end lost 2 bases, and 15 bases lay between the germline ends. As DNA, the CDR3 is TGTGCCAGCAGTGGAAAGGGGACTCCTCCCTACGAGCAGTACTTC. It specifies CASSGKGTPPYEQYF.

The V and J genes are TRBV5-1 and TRBJ2-1, with D possibly TRBD2 on 5 matching bases. The CDR3 spans 13 residues. CDR1 is SGHRS and CDR2 is YFSETQ in the germline V gene. Trimming pared 0 bases from V and 6 bases from J, leaving 7 bases between. CDR3 loop: CASSLAEVNEQFF. In nucleotides, the CDR3 is TGCGCCAGCAGCTTGGCGGAGGTCAATGAGCAGTTCTTC.

This clone appeared a single time. The chain carries TRBV5-1 and TRBJ2-1; 12 nucleotides line up with TRBD1. Germline V gene sequence: CDR1 SGHRS, CDR2 YFSETQ. V dropped 4 bases and J dropped 7; count of bases not matched to a gene: 6. This CDR3 region has 15 residues. CDR3 nucleotides: TGCGCCAGCAGCGCGGGACAGGGGGCCGGTAATGAGCAGTTCTTC. Its translation is CASSAGQGAGNEQFF.

This clone came up a few times. The V and J genes are TRBV27 and TRBJ2-7; tentatively, D is TRBD1 (6 bases). The CDR3 extends over 14 amino acids. Germline loops: CDR1 MNHEY, CDR2 SMNVEV (reference sequence). Trimming stripped 3 bases from V and 2 bases from J, with 11 bases between. The CDR3 protein is CASSLVGQPYEQYF. The DNA of the CDR3 is TGTGCCAGCAGTTTGGTAGGACAGCCCTACGAGCAGTACTTC.

J is TRBJ2-7 and V is TRBV6-6; tentatively, D is TRBD2 (5 bases). Per germline, CDR1 MNHNY and CDR2 SVGAGI (reference sequence). The V gene lost 6 bases and the J gene lost 0 bases, with 9 bases spanning the gap. The CDR3 is made up of 13 amino acids. The CDR3 protein is CASSRGSSYEQYF. The DNA of the CDR3 is TGTGCCAGCAGCAGAGGGTCCTCCTACGAGCAGTACTTC.

The sample holds one count of this clone. The chain couples TRBV18 to TRBJ1-5; 7 bases match TRBD1. V was pared by 3 bases and J by 6 bases, with 8 bases of the junction left unmatched. The germline CDR1 and CDR2 sequences are KGHSH and LQKENI. CDR3 length: 15 amino acids. The CDR3 nucleotides are TGTGCCAGCTCACCCGGCGACAGGGTGGGTCAGCCCCAGCATTTT. Translation gives CASSPGDRVGQPQHF.

This clone occurred once. The gene calls are TRBV7-2 and TRBJ2-5; weak D call: TRBD2 (6 bases). Trimming left V 3 bases short and J 3 bases short, with 8 bases between. CDR1 is SGHTA and CDR2 is FQGNSA in the germline V gene. This CDR3 is built from 13 residues. For the CDR3, the DNA is TGTGCCAGCAGCTTTAGCGGAAAAGAGACCCAGTACTTC. The encoded protein is CASSFSGKETQYF.

The chain has TRBV18 and TRBJ2-7; D may be TRBD2 (5 bases). Germline values: CDR1 KGHSH, CDR2 LQKENI. This CDR3 comprises 16 residues. V lost 0 bases and J lost 0, with 12 bases in between. CDR3 sequence (DNA): TGTGCCAGCTCACCACCAAGGACTTTGAGCTCCTACGAGCAGTACTTC. Residues: CASSPPRTLSSYEQYF.

The chain couples TRBV5-1 to TRBJ2-1, with TRBD2 identical over 8 bases. This CDR3 spans 13 amino acids. Germline CDR1 reads SGHRS; CDR2 reads YFSETQ. Germline trimming cut 5 bases from V and 8 bases from J; bases unmatched to any gene: 6. In DNA, the CDR3 is TGCGCCAGCAGGAACAGCGGGAGTTATGAGCAGTTCTTC. Translating gives CASRNSGSYEQFF.

This clone was detected only once. V usage is TRBV13 and J usage is TRBJ2-1, with D maybe TRBD2 (6 bases). The CDR3 is made up of 15 amino acids. V gave up 1 base and J gave up 3 bases, with 10 bases separating them. Per the germline V gene, CDR1 is PRHDT and CDR2 is FYEKMQ (reference sequence). DNA of the CDR3: TGTGCCAGCAGCTTAGAGAGGACTAACTACAATGAGCAGTTCTTC. Translating it yields CASSLERTNYNEQFF.

The J gene is TRBJ1-1, the V gene TRBV11-3; 7 bases agree with TRBD1. The CDR3 runs to 15 residues. With 1 base clipped from V and 5 bases from J, the junction kept 7 bases outside the gene matches. CDR1 is SGHNT and CDR2 is YENEEA in the germline V gene. The CDR3 loop reads CASSLVSQGQTEAFF. In nucleotides, the CDR3 is TGTGCCAGCAGCTTAGTGTCACAGGGGCAGACTGAAGCTTTCTTT.

The gene calls are TRBV5-1 and TRBJ2-1; possible D gene TRBD1, 6 bases. CDR1 is SGHRS and CDR2 is YFSETQ in the germline V gene. The CDR3 extends over 14 amino acids. V lost 4 bases and J lost 2, with 10 bases in between. CDR3 amino acids: CASSPDRPYNEQFF. CDR3 nucleotides: TGCGCCAGCAGCCCCGACAGGCCCTACAATGAGCAGTTCTTC.

The chain is built from TRBV11-3 and TRBJ1-2; 7 bases map to TRBD1. The V gene end was trimmed by 4 bases and the J gene end by 4 bases; junction bases not matched to a gene: 3. The CDR3 loop spans 13 amino acids. In germline, CDR1 is SGHNT, CDR2 YENEEA. The CDR3 region is CASSSGQFYGYTF. CDR3 bases: TGTGCCAGCAGCTCGGGACAGTTCTATGGCTACACCTTC. The complete variable domain, with remaining parts taken from reference TRBV11-3 and TRBJ1-2, reads EAGVVQSPRYKIIEKKQPVAFWCNPISGHNTLYWYLQNLGQGPELLIRYENEEAVDDSQLPKDRFSAERLKGVDSTLKIQPAELGDSAVYLCASSSGQFYGYTFGSGTRLTVV.

This clone came up a few times. This chain connects TRBV5-4 to TRBJ2-2; TRBD2 might be the D (6 bases). Germline V gives CDR1 SGHNT, CDR2 YYREEE (reference sequence). Trimming removed 1 base from V and 6 bases from J, with 7 bases in between. This CDR3 is built from 13 residues. The CDR3 nucleotides read TGTGCCAGCAGCTTGTGGGAGGCCGGGGAGCTGTTTTTT. Protein product: CASSLWEAGELFF.

This clone has a handful of counts. The chain combines TRBV10-2 with TRBJ2-2; 10 positions agree with TRBD2. V lost 4 bases, J lost 6 bases, and 5 bases stayed unmatched. The germline CDR1 and CDR2 sequences are WSHSY and SAAADI. This CDR3 spans 15 amino acids. Here the CDR3 DNA reads TGCGCCAGCAGTGGGATAGCGGGGGGCTCCGGGGAGCTGTTTTTT. As protein: CASSGIAGGSGELFF.

Only one count was recorded for this clone. The rearrangement uses TRBV29-1 and TRBJ2-1; 12 bases map to TRBD2. Per the germline V gene, CDR1 is SQVTM and CDR2 is ANQGSEA. The CDR3 runs 13 residues. The junction had 5 bases not matched to a gene; V was cut back by 5 bases and J by 9 bases. In DNA, the CDR3 is TGCAGCGTTCTAGCGGGAGGGATGGGTGAGCAGTTCTTC. Amino acid sequence: CSVLAGGMGEQFF.

The V and J genes are TRBV7-2 and TRBJ2-4; TRBD1 matches 9 bases. Germline V gene lookup returns CDR1 SGHTA and CDR2 FQGNSA. V trimming: 4 bases; J trimming: 0 bases; junction bases outside the gene matches: 10. The CDR3 is 18 residues long. In DNA, the CDR3 is TGTGCCAGCAGCTCTGGATGGACAGGGGTTGGAGCCAAAAACATTCAGTACTTC. It codes for CASSSGWTGVGAKNIQYF. The whole variable domain, remainder taken from reference TRBV7-2 and TRBJ2-4, is GAGVSQSPSNKVTEKGKDVELRCDPISGHTALYWYRQSLGQGLEFLIYFQGNSAPDKSGLPSDRFSAERTGGSVSTLTIQRTQQEDSAVYLCASSSGWTGVGAKNIQYFGAGTRLSVL.

In nucleotides, the CDR3 is TGTGCCAGCAGTGAAATAGGGGCAGGGGGCGGCAGGTATGGCTACACCTTC. Amino acid sequence: CASSEIGAGGGRYGYTF. The chain links TRBV25-1 to TRBJ1-2; 8 bases align to TRBD1. The CDR3 sequence is 17 residues long. The V and J ends lost 2 bases and 5 bases, in that order; junction bases with no gene match: 13. Germline values: CDR1 MGHDK, CDR2 SYGVNS.

The chain employs TRBV2 and TRBJ2-7; 7 bases line up with TRBD1. Germline V gene data show CDR1 as SNHLY and CDR2 as FYNNEI. The length of the CDR3 is 13 residues. After removal of 7 bases from V and 0 bases from J, the junction contained 3 bases not matched to a gene. CDR3 nucleotides: TGTGCCAGCAAGTGGGACAGCTCCTACGAGCAGTACTTC. Translation: CASKWDSSYEQYF.

The chain links TRBV5-1 to TRBJ1-4; possibly TRBD1 for D (6 bases). Germline values: CDR1 SGHRS, CDR2 YFSETQ. V shed 1 base and J shed 0 bases, with 10 bases lying between them. The CDR3 loop spans 16 amino acids. The DNA for the CDR3 is TGCGCCAGCAGCTTGAGCCGGACAGCAACTAATGAAAAACTGTTTTTT. Amino acids: CASSLSRTATNEKLFF.

The count of this clone is one. This chain connects TRBV6-1 to TRBJ1-2; 7 nucleotides match TRBD1. This CDR3 has 14 amino acids. The V segment lost 2 bases and the J segment 0 bases; nucleotides outside the gene matches: 0. From germline, CDR1 is MNHNS and CDR2 SASEGT. The chain's CDR3 is CASSETGANYGYTF. The DNA of the CDR3 is TGTGCCAGCAGTGAAACAGGGGCTAACTATGGCTACACCTTC.

The chain is built from TRBV6-1 and TRBJ1-2; no clear D gene. The V gene lost 2 bases and the J gene lost 3 bases, with 13 bases spanning the gap. CDR3 length equals 15 residues. Germline values: CDR1 MNHNS, CDR2 SASEGT. This CDR3 is CASSESEQPYYGYTF. The CDR3 coding sequence is TGTGCCAGCAGTGAATCGGAACAGCCGTACTATGGCTACACCTTC.

The chain uses TRBV7-2 and TRBJ1-2, with D perhaps TRBD1 (5 bases). The CDR3 contains 14 residues. Trimming cost V 5 bases and J 3 bases, with 13 bases left between them. Germline V gene lookup returns CDR1 SGHTA and CDR2 FQGNSA. The CDR3 protein is CASSGGRGDYGYTF. The CDR3 nucleotides read TGTGCCAGCAGCGGCGGGAGGGGTGACTATGGCTACACCTTC.

The gene calls are TRBV7-9 and TRBJ1-2, with a weak D call TRBD1 (5 bases). Germline V gene data show CDR1 as SEHNR and CDR2 as FQNEAQ (reference sequence). The CDR3 consists of 14 residues. The germline V and J ends were trimmed by 1 base and 7 bases, with 13 bases remaining between them. CDR3 nucleotide sequence: TGTGCCAGCAGCTTAGGGGACTGGATGGGTGGCTACACCTTC. This sequence encodes CASSLGDWMGGYTF.

This sequence joins TRBV7-8 and TRBJ1-1, with D perhaps TRBD1 (5 bases). Trimming pared 3 bases from V and 0 bases from J, leaving 8 bases between. Germline V gene sequence: CDR1 SGHVS, CDR2 FQNEAQ. The CDR3 has 14 residues. Here the CDR3 reads CASSLLGVNTEAFF. In DNA form, the CDR3 reads TGTGCCAGCAGCTTGTTAGGGGTGAACACTGAAGCTTTCTTT.

This sequence joins TRBV19 and TRBJ1-4; 7 bases are a match to TRBD1. Germline CDR1 LNHDA, CDR2 SQIVND (reference sequence). CDR3 length: 18 residues. Trimming cost V 3 bases and J 0 bases; bases outside gene matches: 10. CDR3 bases: TGTGCCAGTAGTATTCGGTACAGGGGCGCGGCAACTAATGAAAAACTGTTTTTT. Protein product: CASSIRYRGAATNEKLFF.

The chain combines TRBV5-1 with TRBJ1-3, with 8 nucleotides matching TRBD1. V lost 4 bases, J lost 2 bases, and 5 bases stayed unmatched. CDR3 length: 15 amino acids. CDR1 is SGHRS, CDR2 YFSETQ, per germline. The CDR3 sequence is CASSSGTGPGNTIYF. The CDR3 nucleotides are TGCGCCAGCAGCAGTGGGACAGGACCTGGAAACACCATATATTTT.